The next 27 T cell receptor beta chains were all read from a single sample in a study of chemoradiotherapy in HPV16-positive cancers. Some clones are missing from TCRdb's copy, which holds only in-frame ones; the method was immunoSEQ multiplex PCR. The sample lists 12,000 or so clones; roughly 63% were seen once. This specimen was taken from a patient who underwent chemoradiotherapy. The receptors stem from a human donor with HPV-associated anogenital cancer.

V and J are TRBV14 and TRBJ1-1; a possible D gene is TRBD1 (5 bases). Trimming removed 1 base from V and 7 bases from J, with 7 bases in between. CDR1 is SGHDN, CDR2 FVKESK, per germline. This CDR3 is 12 amino acids long. CDR3 sequence reads: CASSQVRGEAFF. CDR3 bases: TGTGCCAGCAGCCAAGTGAGGGGTGAAGCTTTCTTT.

There are a few counts of this clone. The CDR3 nucleotides read TGTGCCAGCAGCTTAGCGAGAGGTTCTCCAACTAATGAAAAACTGTTTTTT. It encodes CASSLARGSPTNEKLFF. The chain joins TRBV7-8 to TRBJ1-4; unclear D gene. Trimming took off 0 bases at V and 0 bases at J, with 11 bases between the two ends. Germline V gene sequence: CDR1 SGHVS, CDR2 FQNEAQ. The CDR3 runs 17 residues.

The rearrangement links TRBV18 to TRBJ2-5, with 12 bases aligning to TRBD1. The V and J ends lost 4 bases and 3 bases, in that order; junction bases with no gene match: 3. The CDR3 spans 15 residues. Germline V gene sequence: CDR1 KGHSH, CDR2 LQKENI. DNA of the CDR3: TGTGCCAGCTCACGGGGACAGGGGGCTGAAGAGACCCAGTACTTC. It yields the protein CASSRGQGAEETQYF. Full variable domain (rest looked up from reference TRBV18 and TRBJ2-5): NAGVMQNPRHLVRRRGQEARLRCSPMKGHSHVYWYRQLPEEGLKFMVYLQKENIIDESGMPKERFSAEFPKEGPSILRIQQVVRGDSAAYFCASSRGQGAEETQYFGPGTRLLVL.

The chain has TRBV6-6 and TRBJ1-2, with D perhaps matching TRBD1 (5 bases). The CDR3 runs to 12 residues. Trimming took off 4 bases at V and 9 bases at J, with 12 bases between the two ends. The germline V gene has CDR1 MNHNY and CDR2 SVGAGI (reference sequence). Here the CDR3 DNA reads TGTGCCAGCAGTTTGGGGGAATATAGCTACACCTTC. Translated, it gives CASSLGEYSYTF.

This chain links TRBV30 with TRBJ1-6, with D unclear. CDR1 is GTSNPN, CDR2 SVGIG, per germline (reference sequence). V was trimmed by 3 bases and J by 0 bases, leaving 3 bases between them. The CDR3 is made up of 13 amino acids. Here the CDR3 DNA reads TGTGCCTGGAGGAGCTCCTATAATTCACCCCTCCACTTT. Translation gives CAWRSSYNSPLHF.

The rearrangement links TRBV5-1 to TRBJ2-1, with 7 bases fitting TRBD1. CDR1 and CDR2 from the germline V gene are SGHRS and YFSETQ. This CDR3 region has 13 residues. With V trimmed by 0 bases and J by 10 bases, 4 bases remained unmatched. CDR3 sequence: CASSLGQGVEQFF. The CDR3 nucleotides are TGCGCCAGCAGCTTGGGCCAGGGGGTCGAGCAGTTCTTC. The variable domain in full, with the rest retrieved from reference TRBV5-1 and TRBJ2-1, is KAGVTQTPRYLIKTRGQQVTLSCSPISGHRSVSWYQQTPGQGLQFLFEYFSETQRNKGNFPGRFSGRQFSNSRSEMNVSTLELGDSALYLCASSLGQGVEQFFGPGTRLTVL.

The chain uses TRBV6-1 and TRBJ1-4, with TRBD1 matching 7 bases. Germline lookup yields CDR1 MNHNS and CDR2 SASEGT. The CDR3 has 14 residues. V shed 6 bases, J shed 4 bases, and the junction held 5 bases outside the gene matches. For the CDR3, the DNA is TGTGCCAGCAGAAGGGACAGTAATAATGAAAAACTGTTTTTT. This encodes CASRRDSNNEKLFF.

The chain combines TRBV15 with TRBJ2-1, with 7 positions matching TRBD1. With 3 bases clipped from V and 6 bases from J, the junction kept 5 bases outside the gene matches. This CDR3 has 14 residues. CDR1 is LNHNV and CDR2 is YYDKDF in the germline V gene (reference sequence). CDR3 nucleotides: TGTGCCACCAGCAGGGACAGGAACGGCAATGAGCAGTTCTTC. Its protein is CATSRDRNGNEQFF.

This clone occurred a few times. The same CDR3 arises from other DNA sequences in this sample as well. The DNA for the CDR3 is TGTGCCAGCAGCCGGGGGGAGACCCAGTACTTC. It translates to CASSRGETQYF. This sequence joins TRBV9 and TRBJ2-5, with a tentative D call TRBD2 (6 bases). V was cut by 4 bases and J by 5 bases, with 6 bases left in between. The CDR3 has 11 residues. The germline V gene encodes CDR1 SGDLS and CDR2 YYNGEE.

The chain uses TRBV7-9 and TRBJ1-2; maybe TRBD1 (5 bases). With 6 bases removed from V and 5 bases from J, the gap between germline ends came to 25 bases. Germline V gene data show CDR1 as SEHNR and CDR2 as FQNEAQ (reference sequence). This CDR3 spans 17 amino acids. The CDR3 region is CASRPRFTGEGSYGYTF. CDR3 nucleotide sequence: TGTGCCAGCAGGCCCCGATTTACGGGGGAAGGATCTTATGGCTACACCTTC. The full variable domain, completed using reference TRBV7-9 and TRBJ1-2, is DTGVSQNPRHKITKRGQNVTFRCDPISEHNRLYWYRQTLGQGPEFLTYFQNEAQLEKSRLLSDRFSAERPKGSFSTLEIQRTEQGDSAMYLCASRPRFTGEGSYGYTFGSGTRLTVV.

The chain combines TRBV19 with TRBJ2-7; 8 nucleotides match TRBD2. Germline assignment: CDR1 LNHDA and CDR2 SQIVND (reference sequence). V was pared by 4 bases and J by 4 bases, with 3 bases of the junction left unmatched. The CDR3 is 13 amino acids. The CDR3 region is CASSTSGHYEQYF. CDR3 DNA: TGTGCCAGTAGTACTAGCGGGCATTACGAGCAGTACTTC.

This chain connects TRBV19 to TRBJ1-1; D is uncertain. CDR1 and CDR2 from the germline V gene are LNHDA and SQIVND (reference sequence). The V end was cut by 5 bases, the J end by 0 bases, with 16 bases between. The CDR3 extends over 16 amino acids. CDR3 sequence: CASSSQRTYMNTEAFF. The CDR3 DNA reads TGTGCCAGTAGTTCACAGAGAACTTACATGAACACTGAAGCTTTCTTT.

The J gene is TRBJ1-1, the V gene TRBV21-1; the D call of TRBD1 is as the table states it, not checked on the DNA. TRBV21-1 counts as a pseudogene. The length of the CDR3 is 16 residues. The DNA of the CDR3 is TGTGCCAGCAGCAATTTACCCCTGACAGGGGACACTGAAGCTTTCTTT. It codes for CASSNLPLTGDTEAFF.

The V gene is TRBV5-8, the J gene TRBJ2-5; D not certain. The V gene lost 0 bases and the J gene lost 1 base, with 7 bases spanning the gap. The CDR3 has 14 residues. The germline gives CDR1 SGHTS, CDR2 YDEGEE. The CDR3 nucleotides read TGTGCCAGCAGCTTGGTATCCATCCAAGAGACCCAGTACTTC. Its translation is CASSLVSIQETQYF.

In its sample, this clone was seen a few times. This chain joins TRBV9 and TRBJ1-1; D possibly corresponds to TRBD1 (5 bases). CDR3 size: 15 residues. CDR1 is SGDLS and CDR2 is YYNGEE in the germline V gene. V was shortened by 1 base and J by 1 base, with 11 bases between the two germline ends. The CDR3 nucleotides are TGTGCCAGCAGCGTACTAGGGGCTCCGAACACTGAAGCTTTCTTT. Encoded protein: CASSVLGAPNTEAFF.

This chain connects TRBV11-2 to TRBJ2-7, with D possibly matching TRBD2 (7 bases). The V end was cut by 8 bases, the J end by 4 bases, with 21 bases between. The CDR3 totals 15 residues. Germline V gene lookup returns CDR1 SGHAT and CDR2 FQNNGV. This chain's CDR3 is CASVRIGGLGYEQYF. The CDR3 DNA reads as TGTGCCAGCGTGAGAATCGGGGGGCTTGGTTACGAGCAGTACTTC. The full variable domain, its missing parts supplied by reference TRBV11-2 and TRBJ2-7, is EAGVAQSPRYKIIEKRQSVAFWCNPISGHATLYWYQQILGQGPKLLIQFQNNGVVDDSQLPKDRFSAERLKGVDSTLKIQPAKLEDSAVYLCASVRIGGLGYEQYFGPGTRLTVT.

The chain employs TRBV4-2 and TRBJ1-4; a weak D match, TRBD1 (5 bases). The V end lost 4 bases, the J end lost 8 bases, and 20 bases lay between the germline ends. CDR3 length equals 16 residues. Germline-derived CDR1 and CDR2 are LGHNA and YNFKEQ. The DNA for the CDR3 is TGTGCCAGCAGCCCCCAAAATGGGGCCGGGGGAGAAAAACTGTTTTTT. Translating it yields CASSPQNGAGGEKLFF.

This chain uses TRBV18 with TRBJ1-6; no reliable D call. Trimming stripped 1 base from V and 1 base from J, with 5 bases between. The CDR3 is 15 residues long. Looked up from germline, CDR1 is KGHSH and CDR2 is LQKENI. CDR3 nucleotides: TGTGCCAGCTCACCACAGGGATCCTATAATTCACCCCTCCACTTT. This encodes CASSPQGSYNSPLHF.

The V and J genes are TRBV4-1 and TRBJ2-7; D may match TRBD1 or TRBD2 (6 bases each). The V end lost 0 bases, the J end lost 5 bases, and 20 bases lay between the germline ends. Germline CDR1 MGHRA, CDR2 YSYEKL. CDR3 size: 17 residues. The CDR3 DNA sequence: TGCGCCAGCAGCCAAGAAGGGGGACTGGACAGAACCCACGAGCAGTACTTC. This translates into CASSQEGGLDRTHEQYF.

V is TRBV2 and J is TRBJ2-7; D is ambiguous. In germline, CDR1 is SNHLY, CDR2 FYNNEI. This CDR3 region has 11 residues. Trimming left V 1 base short and J 4 bases short, with 2 bases between. This CDR3 reads CASSEGYEQYF. CDR3 bases: TGTGCCAGCAGTGAAGGGTACGAGCAGTACTTC.

The chain recombines TRBV7-2 with TRBJ1-1; no clear D gene. The germline V and J ends were trimmed by 1 base and 0 bases, with 6 bases remaining between them. Germline lookup yields CDR1 SGHTA and CDR2 FQGNSA. The length of the CDR3 is 14 residues. CDR3 protein: CASSLDFMNTEAFF. In DNA form, the CDR3 reads TGTGCCAGCAGCTTAGACTTCATGAACACTGAAGCTTTCTTT.

This chain uses TRBV11-2 with TRBJ2-5, with D possibly matching TRBD2 (7 bases). Germline loops: CDR1 SGHAT, CDR2 FQNNGV. The V end was cut by 6 bases, the J end by 4 bases, with 18 bases between. The CDR3 has 15 amino acids. The CDR3 DNA is TGTGCCAGCAGTCGTCCGGAGGGGGGGGCAGAGACCCAGTACTTC. It specifies CASSRPEGGAETQYF. Looking up the rest from reference TRBV11-2 and TRBJ2-5 gives the full variable domain: EAGVAQSPRYKIIEKRQSVAFWCNPISGHATLYWYQQILGQGPKLLIQFQNNGVVDDSQLPKDRFSAERLKGVDSTLKIQPAKLEDSAVYLCASSRPEGGAETQYFGPGTRLLVL.

The chain combines TRBV27 with TRBJ2-5; possible D gene TRBD2, 6 bases. CDR3 length equals 14 residues. Germline V lookup: CDR1 MNHEY, CDR2 SMNVEV (reference sequence). Trimming left V 8 bases short and J 5 bases short, with 18 bases between. As DNA, the CDR3 is TGTGCCAGCCGGGGAGGAGCGGGCGGGGAGACCCAGTACTTC. This encodes CASRGGAGGETQYF.

Notes on this clone: A junction boundary mismatches the germline segment, possibly from a read error. The chain recombines TRBV30 with TRBJ1-3, with D perhaps matching TRBD1 (6 bases). CDR1 and CDR2 from the germline V gene are GTSNPN and SVGIG (reference sequence). This CDR3 is built from 14 residues. In DNA, the CDR3 is TGTGCCTGGAGTAGGGGACAACCTTCCCTATCCTTTATTTTT. It specifies CAWSRGQPSLSFIF.

This clone turned up a few times. The chain employs TRBV27 and TRBJ1-1; D call uncertain. This CDR3 spans 14 amino acids. Trimming stripped 6 bases from V and 6 bases from J, with 17 bases between. Germline loops: CDR1 MNHEY, CDR2 SMNVEV (reference sequence). The CDR3 DNA follows: TGTGCCAGCAGGGCTCTCGGCATTTTAGCTGAAGCTTTCTTT. The encoded protein is CASRALGILAEAFF.

The chain joins TRBV9 to TRBJ1-1; maybe TRBD1 (6 bases). The CDR3 loop spans 15 amino acids. The V gene's germline CDR1 is SGDLS and CDR2 YYNGEE. V gave up 4 bases and J gave up 0 bases, with 13 bases separating them. As DNA, the CDR3 is TGTGCCAGCAGCCCGCGGACAGCCCTGAACACTGAAGCTTTCTTT. Amino acids: CASSPRTALNTEAFF. Complete variable domain (other parts from reference TRBV9 and TRBJ1-1): DSGVTQTPKHLITATGQRVTLRCSPRSGDLSVYWYQQSLDQGLQFLIQYYNGEERAKGNILERFSAQQFPDLHSELNLSSLELGDSALYFCASSPRTALNTEAFFGQGTRLTVV.

The sample holds a few counts of this clone. The chain combines TRBV7-9 with TRBJ2-5; D is perhaps TRBD1 (5 bases). In germline, CDR1 is SEHNR, CDR2 FQNEAQ (reference sequence). V lost 3 bases to trimming and J lost 5 bases, with 13 bases between them. The length of the CDR3 is 14 residues. The CDR3 protein is CASSFSQGGETQYF. For the CDR3, the DNA is TGTGCCAGCAGCTTCTCGCAGGGTGGCGAGACCCAGTACTTC.